The sequence of this T cell receptor beta chain was determined in a study of cytomegalovirus exposure and HLA in healthy donors. Study conclusions and caveats: Most of the TCR beta V segments (in an earlier analysis) were productive either about 90% or about 30% of the time.

With 60 Vbeta and 13 Jbeta primers, the PCR was carried out. The method was immunoSEQ multiplex PCR; TCRdb's version includes in-frame clones alone and lacks a portion of them. The listing records under 70,000 clones. The CDR3 contains 15 residues. Germline assignment: CDR1 MGHRA and CDR2 YSYEKL. The V gene lost 6 bases and the J gene lost 2 bases, with 17 bases spanning the gap. For this clone: Its antigen is still unknown.

This chain connects TRBV4-1 to TRBJ2-7, with D perhaps matching TRBD2 (5 bases). Specimen: PBMCs. The sequence came from a man aged 50 or older in good health and CMV-seropositive. The CDR3 spells CASSPRSAHPYEQYF. The CDR3 bases are TGCGCCAGCAGTCCACGTAGCGCACATCCCTACGAGCAGTACTTC.